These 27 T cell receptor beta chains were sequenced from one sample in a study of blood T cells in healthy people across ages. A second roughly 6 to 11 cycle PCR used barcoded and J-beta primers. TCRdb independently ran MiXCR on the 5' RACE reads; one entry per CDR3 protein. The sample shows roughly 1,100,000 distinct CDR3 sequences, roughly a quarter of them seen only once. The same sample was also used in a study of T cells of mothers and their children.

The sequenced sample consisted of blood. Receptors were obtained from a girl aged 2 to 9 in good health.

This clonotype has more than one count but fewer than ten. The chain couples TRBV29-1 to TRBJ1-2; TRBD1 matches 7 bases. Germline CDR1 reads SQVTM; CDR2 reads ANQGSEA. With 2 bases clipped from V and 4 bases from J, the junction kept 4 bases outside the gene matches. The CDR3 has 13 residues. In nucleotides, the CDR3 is TGCAGCGTTGAATTGACAGGGACCTATGGCTACACCTTC. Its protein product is CSVELTGTYGYTF.

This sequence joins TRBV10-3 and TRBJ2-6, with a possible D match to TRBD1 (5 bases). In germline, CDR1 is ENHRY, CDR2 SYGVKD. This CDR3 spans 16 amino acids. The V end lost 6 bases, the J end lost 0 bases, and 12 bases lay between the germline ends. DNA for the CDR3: TGTGCCATCAGCCTGGACACCTACTCTGGGGCCAACGTCCTGACTTTC. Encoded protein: CAISLDTYSGANVLTF.

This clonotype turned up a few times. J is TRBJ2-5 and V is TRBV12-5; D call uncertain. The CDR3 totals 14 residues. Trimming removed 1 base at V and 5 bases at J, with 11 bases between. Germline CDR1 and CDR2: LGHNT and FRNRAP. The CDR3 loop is CASGLATFEETQYF. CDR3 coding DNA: TGTGCTAGTGGTTTGGCCACTTTTGAGGAGACCCAGTACTTC.

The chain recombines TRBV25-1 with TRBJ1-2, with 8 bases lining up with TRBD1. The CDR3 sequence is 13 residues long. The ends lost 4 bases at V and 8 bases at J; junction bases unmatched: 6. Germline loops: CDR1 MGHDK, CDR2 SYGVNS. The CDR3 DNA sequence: TGTGCCAGCAGTGCGGACAGGGAAGACGGCTACACCTTC. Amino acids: CASSADREDGYTF.

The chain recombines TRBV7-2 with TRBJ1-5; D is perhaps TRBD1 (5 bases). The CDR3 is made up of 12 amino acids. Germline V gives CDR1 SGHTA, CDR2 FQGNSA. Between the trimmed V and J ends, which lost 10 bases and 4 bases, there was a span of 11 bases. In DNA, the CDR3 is TGTGCCACCGGGGCGAATAATCAGCCCCAGCATTTT. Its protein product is CATGANNQPQHF.

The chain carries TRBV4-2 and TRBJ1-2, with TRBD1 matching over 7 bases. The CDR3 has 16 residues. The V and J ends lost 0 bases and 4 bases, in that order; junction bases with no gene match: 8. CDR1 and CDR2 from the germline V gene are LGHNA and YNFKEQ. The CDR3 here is CASSQEVGQSPYGYTF. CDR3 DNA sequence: TGTGCCAGCAGCCAAGAAGTGGGACAGTCCCCCTATGGCTACACCTTC.

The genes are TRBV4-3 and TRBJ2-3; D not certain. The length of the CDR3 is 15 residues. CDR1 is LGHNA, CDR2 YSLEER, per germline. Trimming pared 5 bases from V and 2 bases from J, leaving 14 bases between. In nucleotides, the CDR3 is TGCGCCAGCAGCACCCGGACCGCCTTCACAGATACGCAGTATTTT. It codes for CASSTRTAFTDTQYF.

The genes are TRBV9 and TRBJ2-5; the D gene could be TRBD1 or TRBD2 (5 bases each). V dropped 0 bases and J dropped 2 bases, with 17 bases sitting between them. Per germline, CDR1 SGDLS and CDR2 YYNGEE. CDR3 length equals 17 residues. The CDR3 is CASSVAASGTLQETQYF. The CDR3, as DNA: TGTGCCAGCAGCGTAGCTGCGTCAGGGACCCTACAAGAGACCCAGTACTTC.

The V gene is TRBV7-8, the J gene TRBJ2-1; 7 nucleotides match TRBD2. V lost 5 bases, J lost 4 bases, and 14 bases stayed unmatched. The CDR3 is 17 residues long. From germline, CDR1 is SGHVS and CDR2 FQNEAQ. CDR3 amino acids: CASSRQFFGGSYNEQFF. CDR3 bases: TGTGCCAGCAGCCGACAGTTTTTCGGGGGGAGTTACAATGAGCAGTTCTTC.

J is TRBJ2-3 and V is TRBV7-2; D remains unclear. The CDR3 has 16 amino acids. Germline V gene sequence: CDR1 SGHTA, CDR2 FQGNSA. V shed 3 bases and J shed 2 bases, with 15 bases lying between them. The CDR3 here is CASSFGRSANTDTQYF. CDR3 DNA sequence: TGTGCCAGCAGCTTTGGACGGTCTGCTAACACAGATACGCAGTATTTT.

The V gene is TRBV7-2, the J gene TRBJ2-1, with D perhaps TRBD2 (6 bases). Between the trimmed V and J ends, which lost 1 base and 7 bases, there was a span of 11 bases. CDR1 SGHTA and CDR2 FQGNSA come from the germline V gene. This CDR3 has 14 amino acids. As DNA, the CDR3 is TGTGCCAGCAGCTTAGGGGCTGGAGGGAATGAGCAGTTCTTC. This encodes CASSLGAGGNEQFF.

The CDR3 region is CSVEPFGGGGNNEQFF. CDR3 bases: TGCAGCGTTGAACCCTTCGGGGGGGGCGGTAACAATGAGCAGTTCTTC. The V call is TRBV29-1, the J call TRBJ2-1, with TRBD2 matching 8 bases. With V trimmed by 2 bases and J by 5 bases, 11 bases remained unmatched. Germline CDR1 and CDR2: SQVTM and ANQGSEA. This CDR3 contains 16 residues.

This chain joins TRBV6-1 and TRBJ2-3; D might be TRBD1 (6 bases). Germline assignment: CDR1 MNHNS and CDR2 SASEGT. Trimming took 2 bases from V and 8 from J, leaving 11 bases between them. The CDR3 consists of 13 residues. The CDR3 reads CASSETGPGTQYF. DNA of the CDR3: TGTGCCAGCAGTGAAACAGGGCCCGGTACGCAGTATTTT.

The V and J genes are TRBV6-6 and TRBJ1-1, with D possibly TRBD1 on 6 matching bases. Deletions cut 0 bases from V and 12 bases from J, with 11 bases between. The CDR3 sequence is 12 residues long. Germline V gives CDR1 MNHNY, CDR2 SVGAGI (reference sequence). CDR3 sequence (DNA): TGTGCCAGCAGTTACTCCAAGGGGGGGTCTTTCTTT. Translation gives CASSYSKGGSFF.

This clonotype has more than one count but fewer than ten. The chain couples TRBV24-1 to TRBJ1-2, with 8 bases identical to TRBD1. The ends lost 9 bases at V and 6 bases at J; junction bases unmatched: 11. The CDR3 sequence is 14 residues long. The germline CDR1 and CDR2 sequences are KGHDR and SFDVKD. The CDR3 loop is CATGRTGIFHGYTF. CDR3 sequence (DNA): TGTGCCACCGGCAGGACAGGGATATTCCATGGCTACACCTTC.

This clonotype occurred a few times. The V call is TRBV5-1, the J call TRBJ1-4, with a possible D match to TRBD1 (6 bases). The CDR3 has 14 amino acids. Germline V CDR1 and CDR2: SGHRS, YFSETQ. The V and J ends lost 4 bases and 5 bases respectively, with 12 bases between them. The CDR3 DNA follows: TGCGCCAGCAGCCGGGGGCTAGAGAATGAAAAACTGTTTTTT. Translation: CASSRGLENEKLFF.

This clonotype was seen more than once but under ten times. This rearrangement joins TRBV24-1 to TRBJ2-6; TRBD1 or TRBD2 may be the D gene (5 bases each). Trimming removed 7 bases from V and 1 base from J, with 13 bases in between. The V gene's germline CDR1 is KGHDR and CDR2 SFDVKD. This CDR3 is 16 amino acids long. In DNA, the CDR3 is TGTGCCACCAGAGGGACGGAAAGTTCTGGGGCCAACGTCCTGACTTTC. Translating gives CATRGTESSGANVLTF.

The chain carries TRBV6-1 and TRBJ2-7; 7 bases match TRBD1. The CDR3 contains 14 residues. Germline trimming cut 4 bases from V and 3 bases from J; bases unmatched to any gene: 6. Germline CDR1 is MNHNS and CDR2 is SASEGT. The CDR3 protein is CASSGDSIYYEQYF. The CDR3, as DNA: TGTGCCAGCAGTGGGGACAGCATATACTACGAGCAGTACTTC.

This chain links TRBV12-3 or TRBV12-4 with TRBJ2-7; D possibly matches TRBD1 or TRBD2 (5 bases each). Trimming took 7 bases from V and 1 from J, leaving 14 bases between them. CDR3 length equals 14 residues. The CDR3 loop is CASIRDRYSYEQYF. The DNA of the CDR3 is TGTGCCAGCATCCGGGACCGATATTCCTACGAGCAGTACTTC.

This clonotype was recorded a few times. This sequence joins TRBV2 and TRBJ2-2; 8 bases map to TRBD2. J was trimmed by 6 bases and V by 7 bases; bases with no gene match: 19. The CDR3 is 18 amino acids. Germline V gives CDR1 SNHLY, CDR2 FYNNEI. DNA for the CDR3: TGTGCCAGCATTAATCGAGGACAACCGGGACTAGGGGCCGGGGAGCTGTTTTTT. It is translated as CASINRGQPGLGAGELFF.

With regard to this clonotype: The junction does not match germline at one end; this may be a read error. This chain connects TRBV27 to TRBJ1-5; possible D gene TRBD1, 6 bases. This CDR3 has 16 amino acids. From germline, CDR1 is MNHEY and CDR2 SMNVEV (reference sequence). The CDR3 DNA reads TGTGCCACCATGTTCAGGGGTGAATTGAGCAGTCAGCCCCAGCATTTT. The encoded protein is CATMFRGELSSQPQHF.

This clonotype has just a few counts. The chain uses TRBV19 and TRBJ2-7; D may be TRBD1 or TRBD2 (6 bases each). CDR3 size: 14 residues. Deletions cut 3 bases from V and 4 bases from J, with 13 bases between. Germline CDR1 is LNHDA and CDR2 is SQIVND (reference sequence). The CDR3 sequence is CASSMRDTYYEQYF. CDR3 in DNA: TGTGCCAGTAGTATGCGGGACACATATTACGAGCAGTACTTC.

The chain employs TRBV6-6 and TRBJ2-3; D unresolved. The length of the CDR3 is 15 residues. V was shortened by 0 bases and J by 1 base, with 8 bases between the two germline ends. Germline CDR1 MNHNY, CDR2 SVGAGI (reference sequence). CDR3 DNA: TGTGCCAGCAGTTACTCCGAGCTAGGCACAGATACGCAGTATTTT. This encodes CASSYSELGTDTQYF.

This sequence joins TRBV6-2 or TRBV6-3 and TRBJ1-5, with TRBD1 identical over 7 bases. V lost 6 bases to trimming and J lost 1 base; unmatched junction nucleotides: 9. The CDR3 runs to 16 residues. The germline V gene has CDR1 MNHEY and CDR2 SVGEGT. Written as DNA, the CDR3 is TGTGCCAGCAGCCCTTACGAGACAGGGAGCAATCAGCCCCAGCATTTT. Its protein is CASSPYETGSNQPQHF.

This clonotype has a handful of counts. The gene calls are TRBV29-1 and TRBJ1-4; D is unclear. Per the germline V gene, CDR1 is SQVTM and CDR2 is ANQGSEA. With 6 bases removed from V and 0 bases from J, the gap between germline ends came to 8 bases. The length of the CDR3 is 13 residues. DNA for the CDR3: TGCAGCGTGCGGGCCTCAACTAATGAAAAACTGTTTTTT. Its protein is CSVRASTNEKLFF.

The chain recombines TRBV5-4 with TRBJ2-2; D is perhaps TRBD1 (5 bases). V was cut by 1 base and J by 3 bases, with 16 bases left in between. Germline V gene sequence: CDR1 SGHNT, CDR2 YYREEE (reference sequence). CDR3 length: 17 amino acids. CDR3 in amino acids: CASSLKAGQIHTGELFF. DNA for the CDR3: TGTGCCAGCAGCTTGAAGGCAGGGCAGATCCACACCGGGGAGCTGTTTTTT.

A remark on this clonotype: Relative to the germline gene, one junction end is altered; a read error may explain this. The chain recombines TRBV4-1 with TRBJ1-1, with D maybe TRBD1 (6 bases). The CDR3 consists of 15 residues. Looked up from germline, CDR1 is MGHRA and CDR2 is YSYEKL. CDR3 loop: CASSQEGGGLSEALF. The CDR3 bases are TGCGCCAGCAGCCAAGAGGGGGGGGGGCTCAGTGAAGCTCTCTTT.